This T cell receptor beta chain was observed in a study of identical twins. Study-level points and caveats: Twin pairs had excess sharing that was weaker in beta out-of-frame sequences. Conclusions were drawn cross-sectionally by statistical analysis, without following the same donors.

With 1 base clipped from V and 4 bases from J, the junction kept 9 bases outside the gene matches. CDR3 size: 16 residues. Germline V gene sequence: CDR1 MGHRA, CDR2 YSYEKL. Template switching, a step in the protocol, added a universal primer site, and cDNA carried unique molecular identifiers. TCRdb processed the 5' RACE reads anew with MiXCR; each CDR3 protein has one entry. The sample records over 550,000 distinct CDR3 sequences, about 7% being singletons. The table lists this clonotype with a few counts. Its target is unknown. These data also formed part of another study, on yellow fever vaccine responses in identical twins.

The chain joins TRBV4-1 to TRBJ1-1, with 7 bases matching TRBD1. The clonotype comes from a young woman in good health. The material sequenced was PBMCs. The CDR3 region has the DNA TGCGCCAGCAGCCAAGTGGTGACAGGGCTCGGCACTGAAGCTTTCTTT. It translates to CASSQVVTGLGTEAFF.